Listed here are 16 T cell receptor beta chains from one sample, sequenced in a study of vaccination and CD4 T cells after COVID-19. CD4+ T cells that had been cultured provided DNA sequenced with the Oncomine TCR Beta short-read assay. TCRdb redid the calling of the PCR reads with MiXCR, one entry per CDR3 protein. This sample has about 20,000 distinct CDR3 sequences, with 65% to 80% found just once. Antigens for these TCRs are unknown. The treatment here: roughly 11-day PBMC culture with coronavirus spike peptide pools or control peptides (ViraFEST assay). Sequenced material: CD4+ T cells from blood, cultured in vitro. All receptors derive from a human donor who had recovered from COVID-19.

This clonotype was observed a handful of times. This chain joins TRBV6-2 or TRBV6-3 and TRBJ2-2; D is unresolved. The CDR3 spans 14 residues. The ends were cut back, 7 bases at V and 4 bases at J, with 13 bases in the middle. Per the germline V gene, CDR1 is MNHEY and CDR2 is SVGEGT. The CDR3 loop is CASKQPGSTGELFF. For the CDR3, the DNA is TGTGCCAGCAAACAGCCCGGTAGCACCGGGGAGCTGTTTTTT.

This clonotype has only one observation. The chain recombines TRBV24-1 with TRBJ1-6; no definite D call. Germline V gene lookup returns CDR1 KGHDR and CDR2 SFDVKD. The CDR3 totals 13 residues. Trimming shortened V by 7 bases and J by 7 bases, and 10 bases separated the two germline ends. The CDR3 nucleotides are TGTGCCACCAGCCGGGCTCAAAATTCACCCCTCCACTTT. Protein product: CATSRAQNSPLHF.

This clonotype has only one observation. J is TRBJ1-2 and V is TRBV19; no clear D gene. The CDR3 is 14 amino acids. Germline lookup yields CDR1 LNHDA and CDR2 SQIVND (reference sequence). Trimming stripped 3 bases from V and 4 bases from J, with 12 bases between. CDR3 loop: CASSMTFEVYGYTF. The CDR3 region has the DNA TGTGCCAGTAGTATGACATTTGAGGTCTATGGCTACACCTTC.

The J gene is TRBJ1-1, the V gene TRBV15, with D possibly matching TRBD1 (5 bases). This CDR3 region has 14 residues. CDR1 is LNHNV and CDR2 is YYDKDF in the germline V gene (reference sequence). V lost 3 bases and J lost 0, with 8 bases in between. CDR3 DNA: TGTGCCACCAGCAGCCTGACAGTGAACACTGAAGCTTTCTTT. Its translation: CATSSLTVNTEAFF. The complete variable domain, with remaining parts taken from reference TRBV15 and TRBJ1-1, reads DAMVIQNPRYQVTQFGKPVTLSCSQTLNHNVMYWYQQKSSQAPKLLFHYYDKDFNNEADTPDNFQSRRPNTSFCFLDIRSPGLGDTAMYLCATSSLTVNTEAFFGQGTRLTVV.

V gene TRBV11-3 combines with J gene TRBJ1-2; 12 nucleotides match TRBD1. Per the germline V gene, CDR1 is SGHNT and CDR2 is YENEEA. The CDR3 sequence is 16 residues long. The ends lost 3 bases at V and 7 bases at J; junction bases unmatched: 9. CDR3: CASSLETGTGGSGYTF. DNA of the CDR3: TGTGCCAGCAGCTTGGAAACCGGGACAGGGGGCTCTGGCTACACCTTC.

The chain joins TRBV20-1 to TRBJ2-1, with 13 bases lining up with TRBD2. The tail of the sequence fits TRBJ2-7 better, so the J call may be wrong. The CDR3 consists of 16 residues. Looked up from germline, CDR1 is DFQATT and CDR2 is SNEGSKA (reference sequence). The CDR3 sequence: CSARRQTSGRTYEQYF. CDR3 DNA sequence: TGCAGTGCTCGAAGACAGACTAGCGGGAGGACCTACGAGCAGTACTTC.

The chain recombines TRBV7-9 with TRBJ2-3; 11 bases fit TRBD2. V shed 5 bases and J 6 bases; nucleotides not matched to a gene: 10. The CDR3 loop spans 16 amino acids. The V gene's germline CDR1 is SEHNR and CDR2 FQNEAQ (reference sequence). The CDR3: CASSNSGRAPWDTQYF. In DNA form, the CDR3 reads TGTGCCAGCAGCAATAGCGGGAGGGCCCCATGGGATACGCAGTATTTT. The entire variable domain, with the rest obtained from reference TRBV7-9 and TRBJ2-3, is as follows: DTGVSQNPRHKITKRGQNVTFRCDPISEHNRLYWYRQTLGQGPEFLTYFQNEAQLEKSRLLSDRFSAERPKGSFSTLEIQRTEQGDSAMYLCASSNSGRAPWDTQYFGPGTRLTVL.

J is TRBJ1-2 and V is TRBV6-1, with 8 bases identical to TRBD1. The V gene end was trimmed by 7 bases and the J gene end by 2 bases; junction bases not matched to a gene: 6. Germline CDR1 and CDR2: MNHNS and SASEGT. The CDR3 loop spans 14 amino acids. The CDR3, as DNA: TGTGCCAGCACTCCAGGGGGCACCAACTATGGCTACACCTTC. This codes for CASTPGGTNYGYTF.

The chain employs TRBV5-6 and TRBJ1-6; no definite D call. With 0 bases removed from V and 10 bases from J, the gap between germline ends came to 11 bases. The length of the CDR3 is 14 residues. CDR1 is SGHDT, CDR2 YYEEEE, per germline. DNA of the CDR3: TGTGCCAGCAGCTTGGTTCTGGGAGACTCACCCCTCCACTTT. Its protein is CASSLVLGDSPLHF.

This clonotype occurred a few times. This chain uses TRBV11-1 with TRBJ2-5; D may be TRBD1 (5 bases). The CDR3 consists of 13 residues. Deletions cut 1 base from V and 7 bases from J, with 10 bases between. Germline V gives CDR1 SGHAT, CDR2 FQDESV (reference sequence). The CDR3 protein is CASSLDRPGTQYF. The CDR3 DNA reads as TGTGCCAGCAGCTTAGACAGGCCCGGGACCCAGTACTTC.

V gene TRBV7-2 combines with J gene TRBJ1-5; unclear D gene. The CDR3 has 14 amino acids. Germline-derived CDR1 and CDR2 are SGHTA and FQGNSA. V gave up 1 base and J gave up 7 bases, with 11 bases separating them. CDR3 sequence: CASSLGSYGQPQHF. The CDR3 DNA reads TGTGCCAGCAGCTTAGGCTCTTACGGCCAGCCCCAGCATTTT.

The chain employs TRBV5-5 and TRBJ2-5, with TRBD2 matching over 12 bases. CDR1 SGHKS and CDR2 YYEKEE come from the germline V gene (reference sequence). Losses at the gene ends were 3 bases for V and 5 bases for J; bases not matched to a gene: 8. The CDR3 spans 16 residues. CDR3 bases: TGTGCCAGCAGCTCGAAACTAGCGGGAGGTTTTGAGACCCAGTACTTC. Its translation: CASSSKLAGGFETQYF.

A single count supports this clonotype. The genes are TRBV21-1 and TRBJ1-5; the D call of TRBD1 is as the table states it, not checked on the DNA. TRBV21-1 is a pseudogene segment. There are 16 residues in the CDR3. This CDR3 reads CASSTYKGRMIQPQHF. In DNA, the CDR3 is TGTGCCAGCAGCACCTACAAGGGGCGGATGATTCAGCCCCAGCATTTT.

This clonotype has only a few counts. The chain employs TRBV19 and TRBJ1-6; D gene ambiguous. The germline V gene encodes CDR1 LNHDA and CDR2 SQIVND (reference sequence). With 5 bases removed from V and 11 bases from J, the gap between germline ends came to 10 bases. The length of the CDR3 is 12 residues. CDR3 sequence reads: CASSSFGAPLHF. DNA for the CDR3: TGTGCCAGTAGTTCCTTCGGGGCACCCCTCCACTTT. Full variable domain (missing parts from reference TRBV19 and TRBJ1-6): DGGITQSPKYLFRKEGQNVTLSCEQNLNHDAMYWYRQDPGQGLRLIYYSQIVNDFQKGDIAEGYSVSREKKESFPLTVTSAQKNPTAFYLCASSSFGAPLHFGNGTRLTVT.

The chain joins TRBV20-1 to TRBJ2-3; tentatively, D is TRBD2 (6 bases). The V gene lost 4 bases and the J gene lost 1 base, with 15 bases spanning the gap. Germline CDR1 is DFQATT and CDR2 is SNEGSKA (reference sequence). This CDR3 comprises 15 residues. As DNA, the CDR3 is TGCAGTGCTACCGGGACTTCCTCGGGCACAGATACGCAGTATTTT. It is translated as CSATGTSSGTDTQYF.

The chain recombines TRBV7-2 with TRBJ1-1; TRBD1 aligns across 9 bases. The V gene's germline CDR1 is SGHTA and CDR2 FQGNSA. V gave up 5 bases and J gave up 4 bases; unmatched junction bases: 2. This CDR3 region has 13 residues. DNA for the CDR3: TGTGCCAGCAGCCTGACAGGGGGCACTGAAGCTTTCTTT. Its protein is CASSLTGGTEAFF.